The subject of this entry is one TCR beta chain. These data come from a study of glioma-infiltrating T cells. CDR1 SGHRS and CDR2 YFSETQ come from the germline V gene. V lost 4 bases and J 4 bases, leaving 11 bases between the germline ends. CDR3 length: 14 residues. Amplification of TCR alpha and beta CDR3 regions from RNA used iRepertoire nested multiplex PCR. TCRdb re-called the multiplex PCR reads with MiXCR, one entry per CDR3 protein. Here the sample spans 110,000 or so distinct CDR3 sequences, less than 30% being singletons. This sequence originates from a human donor with low-grade glioma or glioblastoma, undergoing nonglioma brain surgery, or in good health (not recorded which). The sample was glioma tissue, nonneoplastic brain tissue, or PBMCs (not recorded which). This chain uses TRBV5-1 with TRBJ1-4, with D perhaps matching TRBD1 (5 bases). CDR3 loop: CASSPTAFNEKLFF. As DNA, the CDR3 is TGCGCCAGCAGCCCGACAGCCTTTAATGAAAAACTGTTTTTT.